Listed below are T cell receptor beta chains from one sample, sequenced in a study of CD8 T cells in ankylosing spondylitis. TCRdb recomputed calls from the 5' RACE reads with MiXCR, one row per CDR3 protein. The sample records 750,000 to 850,000 distinct CDR3 sequences, 12% being singletons. The specimen was blood, either unsorted or a sorted T cell fraction (not recorded which). The receptors derive from a male donor with ankylosing spondylitis. CDR3s include the opening cysteine and the closing phenylalanine or tryptophan. The D gene is left open where the match is weak. Size values are once, few and many counts, or a class for expanded clones, and some rows have none.

V gene: TRBV3-1
D gene: .
clone size: few
J gene: TRBJ1-2
CDR3 protein: CASSHEQGTGYTF
CDR3 DNA: TGTGCCAGCAGCCATGAACAGGGAACTGGCTACACCTTC

V gene: TRBV20-1
D gene: .
clone size: .
J gene: TRBJ2-5
CDR3 protein: CSAKGGGPQETQYF
CDR3 DNA: TGCAGTGCTAAGGGCGGGGGCCCCCAAGAGACCCAGTACTTC

V gene: TRBV7-3
D gene: .
clone size: .
J gene: TRBJ1-1
CDR3 protein: CASAKGVNTEAFF
CDR3 DNA: TGTGCCAGCGCCAAGGGGGTGAACACTGAAGCTTTCTTT

V gene: TRBV20-1
D gene: TRBD1
clone size: few
J gene: TRBJ2-7
CDR3 protein: CSAESGGSYEQYF
CDR3 DNA: TGCAGTGCTGAATCAGGGGGCTCCTACGAGCAGTACTTC

V gene: TRBV12-3/TRBV12-4
D gene: .
clone size: .
J gene: TRBJ2-7
CDR3 protein: CASSRGQYWEQYF
CDR3 DNA: TGTGCCAGCAGCCGTGGACAATATTGGGAGCAGTACTTC

V gene: TRBV29-1
D gene: .
clone size: few
J gene: TRBJ2-7
CDR3 protein: CSVAGGADEQYF
CDR3 DNA: TGCAGCGTTGCCGGCGGGGCGGACGAGCAGTACTTC

V gene: TRBV4-3
D gene: TRBD1
clone size: few
J gene: TRBJ2-3
CDR3 protein: CASSQDPGQVADTQYF
CDR3 DNA: TGCGCCAGCAGCCAAGATCCCGGACAGGTAGCAGATACGCAGTATTTT

V gene: TRBV10-1
D gene: TRBD2
clone size: .
J gene: TRBJ2-1
CDR3 protein: CASSDPLAGGPNGYNEQFF
CDR3 DNA: TGCGCCAGCAGTGACCCCCTAGCGGGAGGGCCGAATGGATACAATGAGCAGTTCTTC

V gene: TRBV5-1
D gene: TRBD2
clone size: .
J gene: TRBJ2-3
CDR3 protein: CASSRGTSYTDTQYF
CDR3 DNA: TGCGCCAGCAGCAGAGGGACTAGCTACACAGATACGCAGTATTTT

V gene: TRBV12-3/TRBV12-4
D gene: TRBD1
clone size: few
J gene: TRBJ1-1
CDR3 protein: CASRPRGGNTEAFF
CDR3 DNA: TGTGCCAGCAGACCCAGGGGGGGGAACACTGAAGCTTTCTTT

V gene: TRBV6-6
D gene: TRBD1
clone size: .
J gene: TRBJ1-2
CDR3 protein: CASSGQGSGYTF
CDR3 DNA: TGTGCCAGCAGTGGACAGGGGAGTGGCTACACCTTC

V gene: TRBV5-1
D gene: .
clone size: many
J gene: TRBJ2-1
CDR3 protein: CASSFRDIEQFF
CDR3 DNA: TGCGCCAGCAGCTTTAGGGACATTGAGCAGTTCTTC

V gene: TRBV10-3
D gene: .
clone size: few
J gene: TRBJ1-5
CDR3 protein: CAISDTGSNQPQHF
CDR3 DNA: TGTGCCATCAGTGACACAGGGAGCAATCAGCCCCAGCATTTT

V gene: TRBV7-9
D gene: .
clone size: few
J gene: TRBJ1-1
CDR3 protein: CASSLIVRARQNTEAFF
CDR3 DNA: TGTGCCAGCAGCCTAATAGTTCGAGCTAGACAGAACACTGAAGCTTTCTTT

V gene: TRBV20-1
D gene: .
clone size: few
J gene: TRBJ2-6
CDR3 protein: CSAMGSAGANVLTF
CDR3 DNA: TGCAGTGCTATGGGTAGCGCTGGGGCCAACGTCCTGACTTTC